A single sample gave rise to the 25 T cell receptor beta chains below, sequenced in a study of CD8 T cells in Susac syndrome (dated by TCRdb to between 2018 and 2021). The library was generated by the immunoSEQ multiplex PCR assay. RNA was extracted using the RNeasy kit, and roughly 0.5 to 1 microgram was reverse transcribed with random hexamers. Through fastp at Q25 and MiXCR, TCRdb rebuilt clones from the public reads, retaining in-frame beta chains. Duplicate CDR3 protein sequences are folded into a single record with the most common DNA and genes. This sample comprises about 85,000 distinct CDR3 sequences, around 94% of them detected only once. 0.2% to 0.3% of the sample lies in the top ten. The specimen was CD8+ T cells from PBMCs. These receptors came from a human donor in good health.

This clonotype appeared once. CDR3 protein: CASSLEGSQNYEQYF. The CDR3 DNA is TGCGCCAGCAGTCTAGAAGGTAGCCAAAACTACGAGCAGTACTTC. The chain recombines TRBV4-1 with TRBJ2-7; D remains unclear. V was trimmed by 6 bases and J by 3 bases, leaving 18 bases between them. The germline CDR1 and CDR2 sequences are MGHRA and YSYEKL. This CDR3 is 15 amino acids long.

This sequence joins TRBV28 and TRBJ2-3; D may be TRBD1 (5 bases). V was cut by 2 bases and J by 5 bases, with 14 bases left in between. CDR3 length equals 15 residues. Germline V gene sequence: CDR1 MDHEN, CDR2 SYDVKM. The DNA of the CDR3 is TGTGCCAGCAGTTTAGGGGCCCCCCACAGAGATACGCAGTATTTT. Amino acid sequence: CASSLGAPHRDTQYF.

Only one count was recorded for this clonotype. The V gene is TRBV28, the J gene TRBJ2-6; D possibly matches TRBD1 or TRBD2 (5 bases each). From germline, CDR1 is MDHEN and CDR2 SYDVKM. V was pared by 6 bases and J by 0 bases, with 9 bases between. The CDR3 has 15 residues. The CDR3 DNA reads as TGTGCCAGCAGACGAGGGGTCTCTGGGGCCAACGTCCTGACTTTC. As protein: CASRRGVSGANVLTF.

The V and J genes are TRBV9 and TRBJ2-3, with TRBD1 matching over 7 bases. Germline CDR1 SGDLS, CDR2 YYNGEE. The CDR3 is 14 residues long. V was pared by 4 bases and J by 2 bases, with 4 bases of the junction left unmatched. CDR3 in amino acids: CASSRTGATDTQYF. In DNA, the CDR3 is TGTGCCAGCAGCCGAACAGGGGCCACAGATACGCAGTATTTT.

DNA for the CDR3: TGCAGTGCGACGGCCTTGGGGGGGAGCTCCTACGAGCAGTACTTC. Translated, it gives CSATALGGSSYEQYF. The chain carries TRBV20-1 and TRBJ2-7; 7 nucleotides match TRBD2. Germline-derived CDR1 and CDR2 are DFQATT and SNEGSKA (reference sequence). Trimming cost V 6 bases and J 0 bases; bases outside gene matches: 11. The CDR3 spans 15 residues.

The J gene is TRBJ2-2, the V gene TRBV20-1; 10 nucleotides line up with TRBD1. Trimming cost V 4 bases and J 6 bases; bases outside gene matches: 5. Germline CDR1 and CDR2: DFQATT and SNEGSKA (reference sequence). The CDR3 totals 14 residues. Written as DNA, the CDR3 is TGCAGTGCTATAAAGACAGGGGGCCCCGGGGAGCTGTTTTTT. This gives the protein CSAIKTGGPGELFF.

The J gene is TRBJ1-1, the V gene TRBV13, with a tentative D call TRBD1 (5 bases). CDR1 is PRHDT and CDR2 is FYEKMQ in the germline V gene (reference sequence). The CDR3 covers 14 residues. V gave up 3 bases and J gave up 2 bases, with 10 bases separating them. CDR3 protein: CASSLGRANTEAFF. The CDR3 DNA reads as TGTGCCAGCAGCTTGGGCAGGGCTAACACTGAAGCTTTCTTT.

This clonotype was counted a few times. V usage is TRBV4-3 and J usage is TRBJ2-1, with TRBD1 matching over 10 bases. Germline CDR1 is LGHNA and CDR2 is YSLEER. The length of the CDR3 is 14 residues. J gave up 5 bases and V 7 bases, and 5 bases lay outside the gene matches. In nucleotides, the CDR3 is TGCGCCAGCACCCGGGACAGGGGCCACAATGAGCAGTTCTTC. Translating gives CASTRDRGHNEQFF.

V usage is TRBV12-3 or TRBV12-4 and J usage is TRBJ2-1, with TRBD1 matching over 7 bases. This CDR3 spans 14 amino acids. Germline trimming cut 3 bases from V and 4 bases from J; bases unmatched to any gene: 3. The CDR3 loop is CASSFRQGYNEQFF. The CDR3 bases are TGTGCCAGCAGTTTCAGACAGGGTTACAATGAGCAGTTCTTC.

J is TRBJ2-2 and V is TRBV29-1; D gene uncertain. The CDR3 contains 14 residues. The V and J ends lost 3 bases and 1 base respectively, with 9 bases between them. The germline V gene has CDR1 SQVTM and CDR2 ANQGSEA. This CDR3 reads CSVDHQRNTGELFF. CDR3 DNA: TGCAGCGTTGATCACCAGCGGAACACCGGGGAGCTGTTTTTT.

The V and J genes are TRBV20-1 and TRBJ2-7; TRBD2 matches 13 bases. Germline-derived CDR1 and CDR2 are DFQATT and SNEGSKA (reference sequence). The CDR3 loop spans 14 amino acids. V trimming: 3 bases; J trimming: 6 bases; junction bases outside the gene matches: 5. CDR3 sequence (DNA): TGCAGTGCTAGGACTAGCGGGAGGTACGGCGAGCAGTACGTC. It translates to CSARTSGRYGEQYV.

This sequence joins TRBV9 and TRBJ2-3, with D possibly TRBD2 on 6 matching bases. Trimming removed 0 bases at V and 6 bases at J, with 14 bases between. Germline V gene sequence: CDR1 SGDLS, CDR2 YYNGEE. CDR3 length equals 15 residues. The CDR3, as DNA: TGTGCCAGCAGCGTAGCTTCGGGAGCCGGGGATACGCAGTATTTT. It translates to CASSVASGAGDTQYF.

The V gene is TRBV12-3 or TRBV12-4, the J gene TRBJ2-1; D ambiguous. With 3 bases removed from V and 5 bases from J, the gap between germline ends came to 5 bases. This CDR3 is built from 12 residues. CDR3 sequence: CASSFPNNEQFF. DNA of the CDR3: TGTGCCAGCAGTTTCCCCAACAATGAGCAGTTCTTC.

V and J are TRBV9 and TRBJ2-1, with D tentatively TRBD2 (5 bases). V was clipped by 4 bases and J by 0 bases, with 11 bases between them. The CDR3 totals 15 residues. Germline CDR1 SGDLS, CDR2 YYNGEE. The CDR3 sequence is CASSSSGISYNEQFF. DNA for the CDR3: TGTGCCAGCAGCTCCAGCGGCATCTCCTACAATGAGCAGTTCTTC.

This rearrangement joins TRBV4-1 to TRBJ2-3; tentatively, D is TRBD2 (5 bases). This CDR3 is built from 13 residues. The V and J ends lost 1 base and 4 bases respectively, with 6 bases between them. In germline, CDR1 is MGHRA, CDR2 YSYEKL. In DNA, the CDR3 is TGCGCCAGCAGCCAAGTCGGGGCAGATACGCAGTATTTT. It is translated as CASSQVGADTQYF.

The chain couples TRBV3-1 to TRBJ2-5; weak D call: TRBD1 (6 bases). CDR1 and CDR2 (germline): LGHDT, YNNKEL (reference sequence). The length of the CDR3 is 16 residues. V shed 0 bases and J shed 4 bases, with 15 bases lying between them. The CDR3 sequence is CASSQDRVRRGETQYF. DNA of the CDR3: TGTGCCAGCAGCCAAGATCGGGTCCGCAGGGGAGAGACCCAGTACTTC.

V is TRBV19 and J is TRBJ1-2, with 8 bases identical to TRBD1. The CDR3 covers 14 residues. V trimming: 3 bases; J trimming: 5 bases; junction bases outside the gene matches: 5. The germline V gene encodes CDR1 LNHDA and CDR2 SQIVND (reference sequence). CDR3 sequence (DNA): TGTGCCAGTAGTATGGCGTGGACAGGGTATGGCTACACCTTC. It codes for CASSMAWTGYGYTF.

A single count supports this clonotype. The CDR3 sequence: CASSGGETDSTDTQYF. The DNA for the CDR3 is TGTGCCAGCAGCGGGGGGGAGACAGATAGCACAGATACGCAGTATTTT. The gene calls are TRBV9 and TRBJ2-3; D may be TRBD2 (6 bases). The CDR3 runs to 16 residues. V was clipped by 3 bases and J by 0 bases, with 14 bases between them. From germline, CDR1 is SGDLS and CDR2 YYNGEE. Based on the CDR3 plus reference TRBV9 and TRBJ2-3, the full variable domain is DSGVTQTPKHLITATGQRVTLRCSPRSGDLSVYWYQQSLDQGLQFLIQYYNGEERAKGNILERFSAQQFPDLHSELNLSSLELGDSALYFCASSGGETDSTDTQYFGPGTRLTVL.

This CDR3 reads CSAWLGWDNTEAFF. The CDR3 DNA is TGCAGTGCTTGGCTAGGGTGGGACAACACTGAAGCTTTCTTT. The rearrangement joins TRBV20-1 to TRBJ1-1; weak D call: TRBD1 (5 bases). The CDR3 is 14 residues long. V was shortened by 5 bases and J by 2 bases, with 15 bases between the two germline ends. Germline CDR1 and CDR2: DFQATT and SNEGSKA (reference sequence).

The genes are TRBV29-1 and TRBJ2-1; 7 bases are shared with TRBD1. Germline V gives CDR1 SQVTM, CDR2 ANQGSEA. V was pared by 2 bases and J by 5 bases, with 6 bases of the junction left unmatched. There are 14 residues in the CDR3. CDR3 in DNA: TGCAGCGTTGAAAGACAGGGTGATCACAATGAGCAGTTCTTC. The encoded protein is CSVERQGDHNEQFF.

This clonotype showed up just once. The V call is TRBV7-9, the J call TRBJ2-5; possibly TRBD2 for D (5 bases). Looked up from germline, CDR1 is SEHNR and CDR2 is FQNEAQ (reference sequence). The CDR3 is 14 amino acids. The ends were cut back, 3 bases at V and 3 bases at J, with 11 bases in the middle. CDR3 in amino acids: CASSFLDWEETQYF. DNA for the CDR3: TGTGCCAGCAGCTTCTTGGACTGGGAAGAGACCCAGTACTTC.

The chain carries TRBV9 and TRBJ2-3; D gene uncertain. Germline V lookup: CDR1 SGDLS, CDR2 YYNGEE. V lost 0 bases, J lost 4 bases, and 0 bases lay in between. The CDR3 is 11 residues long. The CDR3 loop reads CASSVADTQYF. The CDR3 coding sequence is TGTGCCAGCAGCGTAGCAGATACGCAGTATTTT. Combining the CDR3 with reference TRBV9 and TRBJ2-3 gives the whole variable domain DSGVTQTPKHLITATGQRVTLRCSPRSGDLSVYWYQQSLDQGLQFLIQYYNGEERAKGNILERFSAQQFPDLHSELNLSSLELGDSALYFCASSVADTQYFGPGTRLTVL.

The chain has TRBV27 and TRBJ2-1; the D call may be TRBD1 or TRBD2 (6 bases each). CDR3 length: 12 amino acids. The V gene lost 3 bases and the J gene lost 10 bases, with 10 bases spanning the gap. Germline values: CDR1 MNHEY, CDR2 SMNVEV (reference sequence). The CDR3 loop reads CASSLGGDEQFF. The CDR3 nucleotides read TGTGCCAGCAGTTTGGGGGGCGACGAGCAGTTCTTC.

CDR3 residues: CASSLAPDSAKGNTF. CDR3 bases: TGTGCCAGCAGCTTGGCACCGGACAGCGCAAAGGGAAACACCTTC. V and J are TRBV5-4 and TRBJ1-2; TRBD1 is a possible D gene (6 bases). This CDR3 has 15 amino acids. Per germline, CDR1 SGHNT and CDR2 YYREEE (reference sequence). Trimming shortened V by 0 bases and J by 12 bases, and 21 bases separated the two germline ends.

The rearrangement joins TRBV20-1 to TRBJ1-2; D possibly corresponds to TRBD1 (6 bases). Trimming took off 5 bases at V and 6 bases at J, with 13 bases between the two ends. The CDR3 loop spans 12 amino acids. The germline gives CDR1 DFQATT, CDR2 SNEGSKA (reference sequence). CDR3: CSAVDSRDGYTF. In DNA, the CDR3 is TGCAGTGCTGTGGACAGTCGAGATGGCTACACCTTC.